These T cell receptor beta chains were read from a single sample in a study of CD8 T cells in Susac syndrome. In TCRdb, the immunoSEQ multiplex PCR reads were re-called with MiXCR into one record per CDR3 protein. The sample consists of about 120,000 distinct CDR3 sequences, around 95% of them appearing once. Sequenced input: CD4+ T cells from PBMCs. The receptors here all came from a human donor in good health. CDR3s include the opening cysteine and the closing phenylalanine or tryptophan. The D gene is left open where the match is weak. The size entry is marked missing in some rows and otherwise reads once, few, many or a size class.

v_call	j_call	d_call	clone_size	cdr3_nt	cdr3_aa
TRBV7-3	TRBJ2-7	NA	NA	TGTGCCAGCAGCTTAGGAATTAAGGCGGAGCAGTACTTC	CASSLGIKAEQYF
TRBV6-5	TRBJ2-3	NA	NA	TGTGCCAGCAGAGCCGGGCCAAGGGCGGCAGATACGCAGTATTTT	CASRAGPRAADTQYF
TRBV12-3/TRBV12-4	TRBJ1-1	NA	NA	TGTGCCAGCAGTGGGACCCCCATTCGGAACACTGAAGCTTTCTTT	CASSGTPIRNTEAFF
TRBV5-4	TRBJ2-3	NA	NA	TGTGCCAGCAGCAGCAAGGAAAACACAGATACGCAGTATTTT	CASSSKENTDTQYF
TRBV27	TRBJ2-2	NA	NA	TGTGCCAGCAGTTTTCGGGATAGTCGGGAGCTGTTTTTT	CASSFRDSRELFF
TRBV7-9	TRBJ1-2	NA	NA	TGTGCCAGCAGCCCCGGGACTAACTATGGCTACACCTTC	CASSPGTNYGYTF
TRBV19	TRBJ2-7	NA	NA	TGTGCCAGTAAACGAGGATCCGGGCGCTCCTACGAGCAGTACTTC	CASKRGSGRSYEQYF
TRBV2	TRBJ2-4	TRBD2	once	TGTGCCAGCAGTTCTAGCGGGAAGGCCAAAAACATTCAGTACTTC	CASSSSGKAKNIQYF
TRBV7-2	TRBJ2-1	TRBD2	NA	TGTGCCAGCAGCTTACCTAGCGGGGATTACAATGAGCAGTTCTTC	CASSLPSGDYNEQFF
TRBV11-3	TRBJ2-1	TRBD2	NA	TGTGCCAGCAGCTCTAGCGGTTACAATGAGCAGTTCTTC	CASSSSGYNEQFF